This entry features one T cell receptor (beta chain) sequence. Method: immunoSEQ multiplex PCR; TCRdb's copy keeps in-frame clones and lacks some. The table includes around 25,000 clones, roughly 86% detected once. The germline V gene has CDR1 SNHLY and CDR2 FYNNEI. The CDR3 covers 16 residues. Trimming shortened V by 2 bases and J by 3 bases, and 17 bases separated the two germline ends. The data were obtained in a study of T cell changes during pregnancy in multiple sclerosis. The chain recombines TRBV2 with TRBJ2-7, with a tentative D call TRBD2 (7 bases). Sequencing was performed on CD8+ T cells from peripheral blood mononuclear cells, taken in the second trimester of pregnancy. This clonotype was sampled from a female donor with multiple sclerosis, enrolled in a pregnancy study. CDR3 in DNA: TGTGCCAGCAGTGAAAGGCTAGGGGGGGTTCTCTACGAGCAGTACTTC. Translated, it gives CASSERLGGVLYEQYF.